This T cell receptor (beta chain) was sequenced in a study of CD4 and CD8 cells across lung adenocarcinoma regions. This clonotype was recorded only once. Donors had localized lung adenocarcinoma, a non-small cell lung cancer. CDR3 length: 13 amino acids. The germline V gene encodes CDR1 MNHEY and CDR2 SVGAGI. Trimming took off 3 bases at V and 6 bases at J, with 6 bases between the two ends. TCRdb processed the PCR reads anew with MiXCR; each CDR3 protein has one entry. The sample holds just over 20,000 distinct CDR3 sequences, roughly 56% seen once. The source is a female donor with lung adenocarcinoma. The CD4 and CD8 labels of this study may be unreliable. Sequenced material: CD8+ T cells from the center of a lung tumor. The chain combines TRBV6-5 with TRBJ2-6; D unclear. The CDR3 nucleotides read TGTGCCAGCAGTTATGTAGAGGCCAACGTCCTGACTTTC. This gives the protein CASSYVEANVLTF.